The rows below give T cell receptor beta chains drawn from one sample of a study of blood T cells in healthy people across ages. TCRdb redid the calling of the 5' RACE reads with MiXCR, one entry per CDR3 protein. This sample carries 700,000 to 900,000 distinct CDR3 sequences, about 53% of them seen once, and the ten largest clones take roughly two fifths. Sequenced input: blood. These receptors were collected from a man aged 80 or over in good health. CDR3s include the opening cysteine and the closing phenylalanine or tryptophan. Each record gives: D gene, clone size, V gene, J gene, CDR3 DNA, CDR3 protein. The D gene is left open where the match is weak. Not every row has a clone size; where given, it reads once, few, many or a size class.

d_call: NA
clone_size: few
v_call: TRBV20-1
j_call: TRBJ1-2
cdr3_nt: TGCAGTGCTAAGACACGACAAACTGGCTACACCTTC
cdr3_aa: CSAKTRQTGYTF

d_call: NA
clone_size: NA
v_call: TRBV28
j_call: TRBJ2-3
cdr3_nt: TGTGCCAGCAGTTTGGGGGGTTCGACGGGAGCAGATACGCAGTATTTT
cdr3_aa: CASSLGGSTGADTQYF

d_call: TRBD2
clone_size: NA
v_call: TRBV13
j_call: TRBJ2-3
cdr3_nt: TGTGCCAGCAGCGCCCGACTAGCGGGAGGGAACACAGATACGCAGTATTTT
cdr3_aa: CASSARLAGGNTDTQYF

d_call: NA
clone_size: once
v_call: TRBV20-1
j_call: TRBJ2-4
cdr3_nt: TGCAGTGCTAGAGATGCCAGGGGTGCCAAAAACATTCAGTACTTC
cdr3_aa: CSARDARGAKNIQYF

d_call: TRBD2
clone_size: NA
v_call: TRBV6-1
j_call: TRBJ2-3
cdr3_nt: TGTGCCAGCAGGAACTTAGCGGGAGGGCCCGATACGCAGTATTTT
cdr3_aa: CASRNLAGGPDTQYF

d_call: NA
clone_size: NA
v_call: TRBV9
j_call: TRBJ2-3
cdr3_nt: TGTGCCAGCAGCGTAGAGTTCCAGGGATTGAGCACAGATACGCAGTATTTT
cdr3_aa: CASSVEFQGLSTDTQYF

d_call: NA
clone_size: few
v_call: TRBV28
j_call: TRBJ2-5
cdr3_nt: TGTGCCAGCAGTTTGGCAGGGGAAGGCCAAGAGACCCAGTACTTC
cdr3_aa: CASSLAGEGQETQYF

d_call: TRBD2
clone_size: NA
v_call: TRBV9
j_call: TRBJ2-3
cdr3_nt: TGTGCCAGCAGCGGCGGGACTAGCGGATTACCATCTAATACGCAGTATTTT
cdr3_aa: CASSGGTSGLPSNTQYF

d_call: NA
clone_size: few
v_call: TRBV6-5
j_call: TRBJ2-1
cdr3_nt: TGTGCCAGCAGTTACTGGTCGGGAGCCAACGGTGAGCAGTTCTTC
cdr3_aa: CASSYWSGANGEQFF

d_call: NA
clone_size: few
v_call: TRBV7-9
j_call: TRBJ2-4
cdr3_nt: TGTGCCAGCAGCTCCCCGGAGGGGCAAGACATTCAGTACTTC
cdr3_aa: CASSSPEGQDIQYF

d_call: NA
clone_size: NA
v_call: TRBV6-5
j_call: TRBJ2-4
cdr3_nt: TGTGCCAGCAGTTATATGGGCTCCAAAAACATTCAGTACTTC
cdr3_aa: CASSYMGSKNIQYF

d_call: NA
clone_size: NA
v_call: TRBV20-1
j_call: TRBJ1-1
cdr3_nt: TGCAGTGCCTCAGGGTCGAGCACTGAAGCTTTCTTT
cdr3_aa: CSASGSSTEAFF

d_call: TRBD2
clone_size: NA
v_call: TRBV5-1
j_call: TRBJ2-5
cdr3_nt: TGCGCCAGCAGTTTCTGGCTAGCGGGAGAGGGTGGTGGAGAGACCCAGTACTTC
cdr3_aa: CASSFWLAGEGGGETQYF

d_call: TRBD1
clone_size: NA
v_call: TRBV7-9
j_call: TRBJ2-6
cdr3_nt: TGTGCCAGCAGCATCTCCGGGACAGGGCATTCTGGGGCCAACGTCCTGACTTTC
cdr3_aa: CASSISGTGHSGANVLTF

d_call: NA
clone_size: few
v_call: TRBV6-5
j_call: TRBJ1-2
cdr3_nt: TGTGCCAGCAGTTACCTAACAAGAAACTATGGCTACACCTTC
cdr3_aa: CASSYLTRNYGYTF

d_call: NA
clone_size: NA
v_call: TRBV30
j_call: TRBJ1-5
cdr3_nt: TGTGCCTGGAGTGTACCCCAGGGTTCCAAGCAGCCCCAGCATTTT
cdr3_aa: CAWSVPQGSKQPQHF

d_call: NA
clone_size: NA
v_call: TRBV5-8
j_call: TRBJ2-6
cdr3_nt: TGTGCCAGCAGCCAAGACAGAACCTCTGGGGCCAACGTCCTGACTTTC
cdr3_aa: CASSQDRTSGANVLTF

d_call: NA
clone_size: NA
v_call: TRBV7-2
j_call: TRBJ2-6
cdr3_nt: TGTGCCAGCAGCTCGCGACAGGTGTATCTGCCCTCTGGGGCCAACGTCCTGACTTTC
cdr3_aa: CASSSRQVYLPSGANVLTF

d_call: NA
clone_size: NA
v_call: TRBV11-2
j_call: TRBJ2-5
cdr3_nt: TGTGCCAGCAGCACCGGCGTAACGGGGGAGACCCAGTACTTC
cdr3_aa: CASSTGVTGETQYF

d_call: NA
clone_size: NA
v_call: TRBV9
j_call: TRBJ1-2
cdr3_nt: TGTGCCAGCAGCCTTAACCTGGGAGGTAGAGGCTACACCTTC
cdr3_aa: CASSLNLGGRGYTF

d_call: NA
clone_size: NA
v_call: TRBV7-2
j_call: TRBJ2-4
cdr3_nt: TGTGCCAGCAGCCTCCAAGTAGCCAAAAACATTCAGTACTTC
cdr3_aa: CASSLQVAKNIQYF

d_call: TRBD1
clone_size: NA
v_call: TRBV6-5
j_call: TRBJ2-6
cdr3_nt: TGTGCCAGCAGAAGCAGGGGGCGTGGGGCCAACGTCCTGACTTTC
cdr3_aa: CASRSRGRGANVLTF

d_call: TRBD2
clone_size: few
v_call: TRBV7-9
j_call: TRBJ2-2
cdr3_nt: TGTGCCAGCAGCTTAGCGAGCGGGAGTAAAACCGGGGAGCTGTTTTTT
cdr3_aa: CASSLASGSKTGELFF

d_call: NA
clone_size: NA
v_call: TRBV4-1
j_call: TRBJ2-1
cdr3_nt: TGCGCCAGCAGCCACCTACTAGTGGGGTCCTACAATGAGCAGTTCTTC
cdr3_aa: CASSHLLVGSYNEQFF

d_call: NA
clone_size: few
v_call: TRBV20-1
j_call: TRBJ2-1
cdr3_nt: TGCAGTGCGCCGGGGATTACCAATGAGCAGTTCTTC
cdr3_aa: CSAPGITNEQFF

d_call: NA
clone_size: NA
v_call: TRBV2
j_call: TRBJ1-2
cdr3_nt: TGTGCCAGCAGTGAAGTTACAGGAGCTAACTATGGCTACACCTTC
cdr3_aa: CASSEVTGANYGYTF

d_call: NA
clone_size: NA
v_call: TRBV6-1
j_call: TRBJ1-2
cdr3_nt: TGTGCCAGCGGCGAAGCGACTCTGGGCGCCTGGGGCTACACCTTC
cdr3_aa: CASGEATLGAWGYTF

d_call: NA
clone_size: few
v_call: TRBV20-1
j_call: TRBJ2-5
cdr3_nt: TGCAGTGCTCCCTGGCAGGGCAGGGAGACCCAGTACTTC
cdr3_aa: CSAPWQGRETQYF

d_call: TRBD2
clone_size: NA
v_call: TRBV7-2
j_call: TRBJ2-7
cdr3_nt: TGTGCCAGCAGCCAGTCCGGGACTAGCGGGAGGGTAGGCTACGAGCAGTACTTC
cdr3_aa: CASSQSGTSGRVGYEQYF

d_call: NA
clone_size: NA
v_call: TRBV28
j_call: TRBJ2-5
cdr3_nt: TGTGCCAGCAGTTTGTATTCGGGCGGGGATACAGGGGAGACCCAGTACTTC
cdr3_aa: CASSLYSGGDTGETQYF

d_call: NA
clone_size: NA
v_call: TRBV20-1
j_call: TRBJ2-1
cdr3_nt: TGCAGTACACGGGGAGGCAGGGGGAACAATGAGCAGTTCTTC
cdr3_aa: CSTRGGRGNNEQFF

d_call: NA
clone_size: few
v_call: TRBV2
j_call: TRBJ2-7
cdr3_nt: TGTGCCAGCAGGAGGGGTATACCGGGGAGAGGTTACGAGCAGTACTTC
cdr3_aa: CASRRGIPGRGYEQYF

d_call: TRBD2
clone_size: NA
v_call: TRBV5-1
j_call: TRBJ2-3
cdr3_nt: TGCGCCAGCAGCTTGGTTCTAGCGGGAGTGGGTGATACGCAGTATTTT
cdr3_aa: CASSLVLAGVGDTQYF

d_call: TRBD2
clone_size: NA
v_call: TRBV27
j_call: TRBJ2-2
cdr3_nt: TGTGCCAGCAGGCGGTTGGGGGGAGGGGCCGGGGAGCTGTTTTTT
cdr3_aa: CASRRLGGGAGELFF

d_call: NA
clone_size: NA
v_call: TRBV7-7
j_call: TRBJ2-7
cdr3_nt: TGTGCCAGCAGCTACGATACAGCCTCCAATGACTACGAGCAGTACTTC
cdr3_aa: CASSYDTASNDYEQYF

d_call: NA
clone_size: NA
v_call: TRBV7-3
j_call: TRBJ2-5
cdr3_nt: TGTGCCAGCAGCCAATCCGGGACCAAAGAGACCCAGTACTTC
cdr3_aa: CASSQSGTKETQYF